A selection of T cell receptor beta chains follows, all from one sample in a study of cytomegalovirus exposure and HLA in healthy donors. The method was immunoSEQ multiplex PCR; TCRdb's version includes in-frame clones alone and lacks a portion of them. Of about 160,000 clones listed, around 90% were seen once; the top ten hold around 0.85%. Sequenced: PBMCs. All receptors come from a woman in her twenties or thirties in good health and CMV-seronegative. The CDR3 runs from the conserved cysteine through the conserved F or W. D genes are given only for firm matches. Expanded clones get a size class; other rows say once, few or many, or leave the size out.

V gene	clone size	J gene	D gene	CDR3 protein	CDR3 DNA
TRBV6-5	.	TRBJ1-6	TRBD1	CASSYSGQSLNSPLHF	TGTGCCAGCAGTTACTCGGGACAGAGCCTTAATTCACCCCTCCACTTT
TRBV28	.	TRBJ2-3	.	CASSLATDTQYF	TGTGCCAGCAGCCTAGCCACAGATACGCAGTATTTT
TRBV4-3	few	TRBJ1-1	.	CASSQERALNTEAFF	TGCGCCAGCAGCCAAGAGCGGGCCCTGAACACTGAAGCTTTCTTT
TRBV19	many	TRBJ2-6	.	CASSTGSGANVLTF	TGTGCCAGTAGTACAGGCTCTGGGGCCAACGTCCTGACTTTC
TRBV27	.	TRBJ2-1	TRBD2	CASSLFASGRVESEQFF	TGTGCCAGCAGTTTATTTGCTAGCGGGAGGGTAGAAAGTGAGCAGTTCTTC
TRBV6-1	.	TRBJ2-3	.	CASSERGRSDTQYF	TGTGCCAGCAGTGAAAGGGGCCGTTCAGATACGCAGTATTTT
TRBV6-5	.	TRBJ2-3	.	CASSPKGGYTQYF	TGTGCCAGCAGTCCAAAAGGGGGTTATACGCAGTATTTT
TRBV19	.	TRBJ1-4	.	CASSTGTRSEKLFF	TGTGCCAGTAGTACCGGGACTAGGTCTGAAAAACTGTTTTTT
TRBV28	.	TRBJ1-1	.	CASKESTEAFF	TGTGCCAGCAAGGAGAGCACTGAAGCTTTCTTT
TRBV18	.	TRBJ2-1	TRBD2	CASSTGLAGNEQFF	TGTGCCAGCTCAACGGGACTAGCGGGGAATGAGCAGTTCTTC
TRBV19	.	TRBJ1-1	.	CASSLAGNTEAFF	TGTGCCAGTAGTCTAGCCGGGAACACTGAAGCTTTCTTT
TRBV5-1	.	TRBJ2-1	TRBD2	CASSSSGSSYNEQFF	TGCGCCAGCAGCTCAAGCGGGAGCTCCTACAATGAGCAGTTCTTC
TRBV27	.	TRBJ1-2	.	CASSLGGHPYGYTF	TGTGCCAGCAGTTTAGGGGGACACCCCTATGGCTACACCTTC
TRBV28	.	TRBJ2-7	TRBD2	CASGRGRAGREQYF	TGTGCCAGCGGACGCGGGAGGGCTGGTAGGGAGCAGTACTTC
TRBV27	.	TRBJ2-2	.	CASRWGRSGGELFF	TGTGCCAGCCGATGGGGGAGGTCGGGCGGGGAGCTGTTTTTT
TRBV7-6	.	TRBJ2-3	TRBD2	CASSLEGGGGWKLTQYF	TGTGCCAGCAGCTTAGAGGGCGGCGGGGGGTGGAAATTAACGCAGTATTTT
TRBV28	.	TRBJ2-7	TRBD1	CASSTDSGGSEQYF	TGTGCCAGCAGTACCGACTCAGGGGGCAGCGAGCAGTACTTC
TRBV27	.	TRBJ1-4	.	CASSSWDTEKLFF	TGTGCCAGCAGTTCATGGGACACCGAAAAACTGTTTTTT
TRBV5-1	.	TRBJ2-3	TRBD2	CASSPRTSGTDTQYF	TGCGCCAGCAGCCCCAGGACTAGCGGGACAGATACGCAGTATTTT
TRBV15	.	TRBJ1-5	TRBD1	CATSRADRVRQPQHF	TGTGCCACCAGCAGGGCCGACAGGGTCCGTCAGCCCCAGCATTTT
TRBV27	.	TRBJ2-1	.	CASNDGGPIYNEQFF	TGTGCCAGCAATGACGGGGGTCCTATTTATAATGAGCAGTTCTTC
TRBV11-2	.	TRBJ1-1	.	CASSLAVNTEAFF	TGTGCCAGCAGCTTAGCGGTGAACACTGAAGCTTTCTTT
TRBV18	.	TRBJ2-7	TRBD1	CASSPPMDFRTGFYEQYF	TGTGCCAGCTCACCACCGATGGATTTCCGGACAGGCTTCTACGAGCAGTACTTC
TRBV5-6	.	TRBJ2-5	.	CASSFVAAIQETQYF	TGTGCCAGCAGCTTTGTTGCAGCGATTCAAGAGACCCAGTACTTC
TRBV27	.	TRBJ2-7	.	CASSSGWREGHHYEQYF	TGTGCCAGCAGTTCCGGGTGGAGGGAGGGACACCACTACGAGCAGTACTTC
TRBV6-5	.	TRBJ1-1	.	CASSLTWGRTEAFF	TGTGCCAGCAGTCTCACCTGGGGGCGCACTGAAGCTTTCTTT
TRBV9	.	TRBJ2-5	.	CASSATWGVETQYF	TGTGCCAGCAGCGCCACGTGGGGGGTAGAGACCCAGTACTTC
TRBV2	.	TRBJ2-7	.	CASSDLREQYF	TGTGCCAGCAGTGACCTGCGGGAGCAGTACTTC